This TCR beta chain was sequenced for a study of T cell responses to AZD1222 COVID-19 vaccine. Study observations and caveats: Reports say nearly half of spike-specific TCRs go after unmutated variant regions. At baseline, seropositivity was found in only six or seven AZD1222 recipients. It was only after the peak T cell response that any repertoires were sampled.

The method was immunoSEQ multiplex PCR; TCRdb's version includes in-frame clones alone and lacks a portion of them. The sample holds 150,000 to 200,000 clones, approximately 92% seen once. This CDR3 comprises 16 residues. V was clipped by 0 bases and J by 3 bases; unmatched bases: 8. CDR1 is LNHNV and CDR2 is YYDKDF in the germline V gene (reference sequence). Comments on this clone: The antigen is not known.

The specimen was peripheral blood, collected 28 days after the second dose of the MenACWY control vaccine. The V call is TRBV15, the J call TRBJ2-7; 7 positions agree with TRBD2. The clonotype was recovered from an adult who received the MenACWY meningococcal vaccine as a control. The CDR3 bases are TGTGCCACCAGCAGAGATCCCGCTAGCGGCTACTACGAGCAGTACTTC. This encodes CATSRDPASGYYEQYF.